The 31 T cell receptor beta chains below all came from one sample that was sequenced in a study of T cells expressing NK-cell markers. TCRdb reanalyzed the 5' RACE reads, giving one entry per CDR3 protein sequence and no DNA. This listing includes about 390,000 distinct CDR3 sequences. Sequencing was carried out using blood T cells: a sorted CD56 or NKG2C T cell subset, CD4+ or CD8+ T cells, or bulk PBMC T cells (not recorded which). The source is a woman aged 45 to 65 in good health.

This CDR3 is CASSESPTTNEKLFF. The chain is built from TRBV9 and TRBJ1-4. The CDR3 has 15 residues. Germline lookup yields CDR1 SGDLS and CDR2 YYNGEE.

The chain joins TRBV10-3 to TRBJ2-2. The CDR3 is made up of 11 amino acids. The germline gives CDR1 ENHRY, CDR2 SYGVKD. CDR3 amino acids: CAITRSGELFF.

The chain recombines TRBV3-1 with TRBJ2-4; TCRdb designates TRBD2, a call that cannot be tested without DNA. Germline CDR1 and CDR2: LGHDT and YNNKEL (reference sequence). The CDR3 runs 20 residues. The CDR3 sequence: CASSQDSLLAGLKAKNIQYF. Together with reference TRBV3-1 and TRBJ2-4, the CDR3 gives the full variable domain: DTAVSQTPKYLVTQMGNDKSIKCEQNLGHDTMYWYKQDSKKFLKIMFSYNNKELIINETVPNRFSPKSPDKAHLNLHINSLELGDSAVYFCASSQDSLLAGLKAKNIQYFGAGTRLSVL.

This rearrangement joins TRBV14 to TRBJ2-3; TCRdb's D call of TRBD2 is untestable without DNA. CDR3 length: 14 residues. Germline-derived CDR1 and CDR2 are SGHDN and FVKESK. Here the CDR3 reads CASSRWTSGSTQYF.

V usage is TRBV29-1 and J usage is TRBJ2-5. The CDR3 extends over 13 amino acids. Germline V gene sequence: CDR1 SQVTM, CDR2 ANQGSEA. CDR3 protein: CSVEKTRKETQYF. The variable domain in full, completed from reference TRBV29-1 and TRBJ2-5, reads SAVISQKPSRDICQRGTSLTIQCQVDSQVTMMFWYRQQPGQSLTLIATANQGSEATYESGFVIDKFPISRPNLTFSTLTVSNMSPEDSSIYLCSVEKTRKETQYFGPGTRLLVL.

The chain uses TRBV14 and TRBJ2-1; TCRdb lists TRBD1, though no DNA is available to test this call. The CDR3 length is 16 residues. The germline gives CDR1 SGHDN, CDR2 FVKESK. Here the CDR3 reads CASSQIRGQGINEQFF.

J is TRBJ2-3 and V is TRBV20-1; the D call from TCRdb, TRBD2, cannot be confirmed without DNA. CDR1 DFQATT and CDR2 SNEGSKA come from the germline V gene (reference sequence). The CDR3 covers 15 residues. CDR3 protein: CSAREAGGGTDTQYF.

This chain links TRBV9 with TRBJ1-2. The CDR3 sequence is 12 residues long. The germline V gene encodes CDR1 SGDLS and CDR2 YYNGEE. Here the CDR3 reads CASSVDLNGYTF.

V gene TRBV30 combines with J gene TRBJ2-3. This CDR3 contains 13 residues. CDR1 and CDR2 from the germline V gene are GTSNPN and SVGIG (reference sequence). The CDR3 is CAWSVRRADTQYF.

The chain joins TRBV5-1 to TRBJ1-1; TCRdb outputs TRBD1, but without DNA this stays unchecked. Germline CDR1 is SGHRS and CDR2 is YFSETQ. The CDR3 has 13 amino acids. The CDR3 loop is CASRAGANTEAFF.

CDR3 sequence: CASSPSRGFQYF. V and J are TRBV18 and TRBJ2-4. The CDR3 is made up of 12 amino acids. Germline CDR1 and CDR2: KGHSH and LQKENI.

The CDR3 protein is CASSRNGSSKTQYF. The V and J genes are TRBV7-9 and TRBJ2-5; checking the TCRdb D call of TRBD2 is not possible without DNA. This CDR3 has 14 amino acids. Germline V gene lookup returns CDR1 SEHNR and CDR2 FQNEAQ (reference sequence).

This chain links TRBV29-1 with TRBJ2-2; as DNA is missing, the TRBD2 call by TCRdb cannot be tested. The germline CDR1 and CDR2 sequences are SQVTM and ANQGSEA. The CDR3 is 13 amino acids. The CDR3 sequence is CSSRDSYTGELFF.

V usage is TRBV5-1 and J usage is TRBJ1-4; the D call of TRBD1 rests on TCRdb alone, since no DNA is present to check it. Per germline, CDR1 SGHRS and CDR2 YFSETQ. The CDR3 loop spans 14 amino acids. The CDR3 region is CASSRMGTGRELFF. Filled out from reference TRBV5-1 and TRBJ1-4, the complete variable domain reads KAGVTQTPRYLIKTRGQQVTLSCSPISGHRSVSWYQQTPGQGLQFLFEYFSETQRNKGNFPGRFSGRQFSNSRSEMNVSTLELGDSALYLCASSRMGTGRELFFGSGTQLSVL.

The J gene is TRBJ2-1, the V gene TRBV5-1. Germline CDR1 SGHRS, CDR2 YFSETQ. The CDR3 extends over 15 amino acids. Here the CDR3 reads CASSLNGIGSHEQFF.

The chain is built from TRBV4-2 and TRBJ2-3; TCRdb picks TRBD2, but there is no DNA to check that call. The CDR3 is 16 amino acids. Germline values: CDR1 LGHNA, CDR2 YNFKEQ. The CDR3 loop is CASSQEFSGNTDTQYF.

The chain carries TRBV5-6 and TRBJ2-2; TCRdb indicates TRBD1, and absent DNA this call remains unverified. The CDR3 loop spans 14 amino acids. The germline CDR1 and CDR2 sequences are SGHDT and YYEEEE. The CDR3 spells CASGVGHRREDLFF.

The gene calls are TRBV6-6 and TRBJ2-5; the TCRdb call, TRBD1, lacks DNA for checking. The CDR3 is 16 amino acids. Germline V lookup: CDR1 MNHNY, CDR2 SVGAGI (reference sequence). The chain's CDR3 is CASIFGGSVGEETQYF.

The chain carries TRBV6-1 and TRBJ2-5; the D call of TRBD1 rests on TCRdb alone, since no DNA is present to check it. CDR3 size: 16 residues. Per the germline V gene, CDR1 is MNHNS and CDR2 is SASEGT. The CDR3 region is CASSEGNRGPGETQYF.

This sequence joins TRBV7-6 and TRBJ2-2; TCRdb's D call, TRBD1, is unchecked because there is no DNA. The CDR3 sequence is 12 residues long. Germline lookup yields CDR1 SGHVS and CDR2 FNYEAQ. The CDR3 protein is CASSLRTGGLFF.

The rearrangement uses TRBV4-1 and TRBJ2-7; TCRdb indicates TRBD2, and absent DNA this call remains unverified. CDR3 length: 16 amino acids. CDR1 and CDR2 (germline): MGHRA, YSYEKL. This CDR3 reads CASSQDSASGTYEQYF.

The chain employs TRBV12-3 or TRBV12-4 and TRBJ2-5; TCRdb returns TRBD1, unconfirmable since there is no DNA. CDR3 size: 15 residues. CDR3 region: CASSYGTGTGETQYF.

The rearrangement joins TRBV11-3 to TRBJ2-1; TCRdb's assignment of TRBD1 cannot be checked, as there is no DNA. Germline V gene sequence: CDR1 SGHNT, CDR2 YENEEA. This CDR3 region has 16 residues. The CDR3 is CASSLVGQGGYNEQFF.

The chain uses TRBV12-3 or TRBV12-4 and TRBJ2-2. This CDR3 has 13 amino acids. CDR3 amino acids: CASSPTLIGELFF.

The V gene is TRBV12-3 or TRBV12-4, the J gene TRBJ1-6. CDR3 length: 13 amino acids. The CDR3 loop reads CASSLVANSPLHF.

The V gene is TRBV5-1, the J gene TRBJ2-1. This CDR3 contains 12 residues. Germline-derived CDR1 and CDR2 are SGHRS and YFSETQ. The CDR3 sequence: CASSLMGSEQFF.

The rearrangement links TRBV5-1 to TRBJ1-1; TCRdb's D call, TRBD1, is unchecked because there is no DNA. Germline V gene lookup returns CDR1 SGHRS and CDR2 YFSETQ. The CDR3 is 14 amino acids. The CDR3 reads CASSRPGQGTEAFF.

This rearrangement joins TRBV12-3 or TRBV12-4 to TRBJ1-2; TCRdb returns TRBD1, unconfirmable since there is no DNA. The CDR3 has 15 residues. The CDR3 region is CASSSPDRGRRGYTF.

V usage is TRBV7-3 and J usage is TRBJ2-6; TCRdb's D gene call, TRBD1, goes unchecked for lack of DNA. The CDR3 consists of 15 residues. The germline V gene encodes CDR1 SGHTA and CDR2 FQGTGA. CDR3 region: CASSLVRAGANVLTF.

J is TRBJ1-1 and V is TRBV3-1; TCRdb gives TRBD1 as the D gene, but with no DNA this cannot be confirmed. Germline-derived CDR1 and CDR2 are LGHDT and YNNKEL (reference sequence). This CDR3 has 14 residues. CDR3: CASSLLQGNTEAFF.

The chain combines TRBV12-3 or TRBV12-4 with TRBJ2-1. This CDR3 has 12 residues. The CDR3: CASNLGYNEQFF.